Shown below are 13 T cell receptor beta chains from a single sample sequenced in a study of long-term antiretroviral therapy in people with HIV. Run at survey level, the immunoSEQ assay was version v3.0. Sequenced by immunoSEQ multiplex PCR; TCRdb stores in-frame clones only, minus some. The sample has 17,000 or so clones; 85% to 95% are singletons. The sequences come from unsorted PBMCs, collected less than 12 years after starting antiretroviral therapy. These receptors all stem from a man aged 25 to 40 with HIV.

This sequence joins TRBV9 and TRBJ1-2; no definite D call. The CDR3 runs 15 residues. V lost 3 bases, J lost 9 bases, and 21 bases lay in between. The germline V gene encodes CDR1 SGDLS and CDR2 YYNGEE. CDR3 DNA: TGTGCCAGCAGCGCCGGGTTGGTAGATTGGGATCGCTACACCTTC. Encoded protein: CASSAGLVDWDRYTF.

This sequence joins TRBV10-1 and TRBJ2-2, with D perhaps matching TRBD1 or TRBD2 (5 bases each). Germline assignment: CDR1 WNHNN and CDR2 SYGVQD (reference sequence). This CDR3 is 15 amino acids long. Trimming removed 3 bases at V and 0 bases at J, with 8 bases between. CDR3 nucleotide sequence: TGCGCCAGCAGTGATGGGGGTGCGAACACCGGGGAGCTGTTTTTT. It translates to CASSDGGANTGELFF.

V usage is TRBV2 and J usage is TRBJ1-5; D remains unclear. The CDR3 sequence is 12 residues long. The germline V and J ends were trimmed by 7 bases and 4 bases, with 8 bases remaining between them. Germline V gives CDR1 SNHLY, CDR2 FYNNEI. The CDR3 spells CASMAGNQPQHF. The CDR3, as DNA: TGTGCCAGCATGGCGGGTAATCAGCCCCAGCATTTT.

The J gene is TRBJ1-1, the V gene TRBV28; D remains unclear. The ends were cut back, 3 bases at V and 2 bases at J, with 7 bases in the middle. This CDR3 contains 13 residues. Germline-derived CDR1 and CDR2 are MDHEN and SYDVKM. The CDR3 DNA reads as TGTGCCAGCAGTTTGACCGGAAACACTGAAGCTTTCTTT. Amino acids: CASSLTGNTEAFF.

The J gene is TRBJ1-2, the V gene TRBV10-3, with 10 positions matching TRBD1. J gave up 8 bases and V 4 bases, and 13 bases lay outside the gene matches. This CDR3 comprises 16 residues. Germline V gives CDR1 ENHRY, CDR2 SYGVKD. The DNA of the CDR3 is TGTGCCATCAGTGGTGGGACAGGGGCTTTTAGGCCCGGCTACACCTTC. It specifies CAISGGTGAFRPGYTF.

CDR3 protein: CAWSSGSNTEAFF. DNA for the CDR3: TGTGCCTGGAGTTCGGGCTCTAACACTGAAGCTTTCTTT. This chain links TRBV30 with TRBJ1-1; D unresolved. CDR1 is GTSNPN and CDR2 is SVGIG in the germline V gene (reference sequence). This CDR3 region has 13 residues. The V end lost 2 bases, the J end lost 2 bases, and 9 bases lay between the germline ends.

This clone is a singleton in its sample. The V and J genes are TRBV15 and TRBJ2-3, with TRBD2 matching over 8 bases. Germline CDR1 reads LNHNV; CDR2 reads YYDKDF (reference sequence). Trimming removed 4 bases from V and 2 bases from J; junction bases left unmatched: 5. The CDR3 loop spans 15 amino acids. The CDR3: CATSNPSGSTDTQYF. The DNA of the CDR3 is TGTGCCACCAGCAACCCTAGCGGGTCCACAGATACGCAGTATTTT.

This CDR3 reads CASRNRLTDTQYF. The DNA of the CDR3 is TGTGCCAGCAGAAACAGACTCACAGATACGCAGTATTTT. The V and J genes are TRBV6-5 and TRBJ2-3; no firm D call. Trimming stripped 6 bases from V and 2 bases from J, with 9 bases between. The germline gives CDR1 MNHEY, CDR2 SVGAGI. The CDR3 length is 13 residues.

The chain links TRBV5-1 to TRBJ2-6; D unresolved. V was cut by 1 base and J by 2 bases, with 4 bases left in between. This CDR3 region has 14 residues. Germline values: CDR1 SGHRS, CDR2 YFSETQ. The CDR3 DNA is TGCGCCAGCAGCTTGAGTACTGGGGCCAACGTCCTGACTTTC. Translated: CASSLSTGANVLTF.

The chain couples TRBV19 to TRBJ1-1; D is perhaps TRBD1 (5 bases). Germline V gene sequence: CDR1 LNHDA, CDR2 SQIVND (reference sequence). Trimming took 5 bases from V and 10 from J, leaving 20 bases between them. This CDR3 has 14 residues. The CDR3: CASSPRRGARRAFF. For the CDR3, the DNA is TGTGCCAGTAGTCCCAGGAGAGGGGCCCGGAGAGCTTTCTTT.

This CDR3 is CASSRTTGGPHEQFF. The CDR3 region has the DNA TGTGCCAGCAGCCGTACTACCGGGGGCCCACATGAGCAGTTCTTC. This chain connects TRBV7-3 to TRBJ2-1; D may correspond to TRBD1 or TRBD2 (6 bases each). This CDR3 is built from 15 residues. V lost 5 bases, J lost 8 bases, and 19 bases lay in between. Per the germline V gene, CDR1 is SGHTA and CDR2 is FQGTGA.

CDR3 nucleotide sequence: TGTGCCAGCAGTCCCCGAGTCAAAAACATTCAGTACTTC. As protein: CASSPRVKNIQYF. The chain recombines TRBV6-5 with TRBJ2-4, with D hard to call. Trimming stripped 5 bases from V and 3 bases from J, with 8 bases between. This CDR3 contains 13 residues. Germline CDR1 MNHEY, CDR2 SVGAGI.

The chain joins TRBV5-3 to TRBJ2-7; 8 nucleotides line up with TRBD1. TRBV5-3 is sorted into the ORF group, with uncertain function. The CDR3 extends over 12 amino acids. J was trimmed by 4 bases and V by 8 bases; bases with no gene match: 5. This chain's CDR3 is CASSRTGYEQYV. CDR3 in DNA: TGTGCCAGCAGCCGGACAGGGTACGAGCAGTACGTC.